This TCR beta chain was found in a study of PD-1 blockade in classical Hodgkin lymphoma. This sample's time point: newly diagnosed, previously untreated cHL patient sample. Researchers report purifying CD4+ T cells from thawed PBMCs by magnetic negative selection. Data came from immunoSEQ multiplex PCR; TCRdb stores just in-frame clones and leaves some out. Of fewer than 20,000 clones detected, approximately 90% appear once; the ten largest clones hold approximately 0.51%. The source material was CD4+ T cells from blood. The sequence derives from a human donor with classical Hodgkin lymphoma.

CDR3 protein: CASSLVRGTEAFF. CDR3 in DNA: TGTGCCAGCAGCTTGGTACGGGGCACTGAAGCTTTCTTT. The chain is built from TRBV5-4 and TRBJ1-1; D gene uncertain. This CDR3 spans 13 amino acids. The germline gives CDR1 SGHNT, CDR2 YYREEE (reference sequence). V gave up 0 bases and J gave up 4 bases, with 7 bases separating them.